This note documents a single T cell receptor beta chain sequence. The sample originates from a study of cytomegalovirus exposure and HLA in healthy donors. Trimming stripped 5 bases from V and 7 bases from J, with 9 bases between. Germline CDR1 is MDHEN and CDR2 is SYDVKM. This CDR3 is 11 amino acids long. The PCR employed 60 Vbeta primers together with 13 Jbeta primers. Clones were read by immunoSEQ multiplex PCR, and TCRdb kept only the in-frame ones, dropping some. The sample records about 200,000 clones, around 88% being singletons. The material sequenced was PBMCs. The clonotype originates from a woman in her twenties or thirties in good health and CMV-seronegative. V usage is TRBV28 and J usage is TRBJ2-7; D unresolved. The CDR3 coding sequence is TGTGCCAGCAGTCCCTTAGAAGAGCAGTACTTC. Its translation is CASSPLEEQYF.